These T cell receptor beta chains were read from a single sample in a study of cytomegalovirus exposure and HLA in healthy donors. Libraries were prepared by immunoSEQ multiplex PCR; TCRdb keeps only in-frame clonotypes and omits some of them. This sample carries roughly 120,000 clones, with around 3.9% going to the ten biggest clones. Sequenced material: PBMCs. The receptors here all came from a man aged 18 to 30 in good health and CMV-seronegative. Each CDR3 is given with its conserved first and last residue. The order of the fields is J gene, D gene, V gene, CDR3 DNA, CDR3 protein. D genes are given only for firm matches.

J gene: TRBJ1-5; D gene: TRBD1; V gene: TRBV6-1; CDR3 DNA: TGTGCCAGCAGTGAAAGGATGTCAGGGGGCGTGCCCCAGCATTTT; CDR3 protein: CASSERMSGGVPQHF
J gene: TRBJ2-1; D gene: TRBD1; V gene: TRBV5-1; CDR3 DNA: TGCGCCAGCAGCTTGGAAGGACAGGGGTACGAGCAGTTCTTC; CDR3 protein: CASSLEGQGYEQFF
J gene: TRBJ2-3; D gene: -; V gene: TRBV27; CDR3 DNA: TGTGCCAGCAGTCCCATAGCATCGACTACAGATACGCAGTATTTT; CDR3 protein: CASSPIASTTDTQYF
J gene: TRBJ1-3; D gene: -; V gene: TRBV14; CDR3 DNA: TGTGCCAGCAGCCAAGATCCAGTCCGGGGAACTGGAAACACCATATATTTT; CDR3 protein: CASSQDPVRGTGNTIYF
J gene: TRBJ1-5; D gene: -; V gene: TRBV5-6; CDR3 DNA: TGTGCCAGCAGCTTGGGAGGGCCGAGACAGCCCCAGCATTTT; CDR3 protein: CASSLGGPRQPQHF
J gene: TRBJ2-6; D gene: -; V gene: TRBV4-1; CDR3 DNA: TGCGCCAGCAGTCGAATTAGCGCTGGGGCCAACGTCCTGACTTTC; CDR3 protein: CASSRISAGANVLTF
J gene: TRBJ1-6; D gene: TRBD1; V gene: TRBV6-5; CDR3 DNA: TGTGCCAGCACCGGAGGGGACAGGGTAAGATCACCCCTCCACTTT; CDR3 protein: CASTGGDRVRSPLHF
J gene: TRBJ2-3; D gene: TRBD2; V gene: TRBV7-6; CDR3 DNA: TGTGCCAGCAGCGGGGGACTAGCGGGTTGGGCAGATACGCAGTATTTT; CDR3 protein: CASSGGLAGWADTQYF
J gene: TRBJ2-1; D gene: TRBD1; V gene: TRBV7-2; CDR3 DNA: TGTGCCAGCAGCTTATTCAGGAGGCGCGACAGGGCTTCCTACAATGAGCAGTTCTTC; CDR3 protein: CASSLFRRRDRASYNEQFF
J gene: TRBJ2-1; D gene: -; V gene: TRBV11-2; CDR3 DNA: TGTGCCAGCAGCTTACTCAAAATAGCGAGGGTATACAATGAGCAGTTCTTC; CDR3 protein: CASSLLKIARVYNEQFF
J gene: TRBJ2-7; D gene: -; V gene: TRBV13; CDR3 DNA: TGTGCCAGCAGTACAGGTGCCGAGCAGTACTTC; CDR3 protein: CASSTGAEQYF
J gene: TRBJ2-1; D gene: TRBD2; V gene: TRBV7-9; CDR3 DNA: TGTGCCAGCAGCCGGACTAGCGGGTTCGGGACCTCCTCCTACAATGAGCAGTTCTTC; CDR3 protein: CASSRTSGFGTSSYNEQFF
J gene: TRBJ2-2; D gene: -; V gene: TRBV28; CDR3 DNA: TGTGCCACTAGACCCTGGAGGGGAGGTCCCGGGGAGCTGTTTTTT; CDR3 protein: CATRPWRGGPGELFF
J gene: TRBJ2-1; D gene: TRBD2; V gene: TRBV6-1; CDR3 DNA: TGTGCCAGCCACCGAAACGGACTAGCGGGAGAGGAGCAGTTCTTC; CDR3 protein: CASHRNGLAGEEQFF
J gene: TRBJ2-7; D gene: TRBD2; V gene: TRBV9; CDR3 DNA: TGTGCCAGCAGTTTCGGGACTAGCGGGTACGAGCAGTACTTC; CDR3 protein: CASSFGTSGYEQYF
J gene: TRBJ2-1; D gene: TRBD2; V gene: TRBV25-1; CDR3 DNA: TGTGCCAGCAGTGAATCGCTAGCGGGAGACAATGAGCAGTTCTTC; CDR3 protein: CASSESLAGDNEQFF
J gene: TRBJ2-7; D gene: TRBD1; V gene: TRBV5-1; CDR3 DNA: TGCGCCAGCGGGACAGGCGACCCCTACGAGCAGTACTTC; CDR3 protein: CASGTGDPYEQYF
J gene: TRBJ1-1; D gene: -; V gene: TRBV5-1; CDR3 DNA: TGCGCCAGCAGCGGAGGGACGGCGGACGAAGAAGCTTTCTTT; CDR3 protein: CASSGGTADEEAFF
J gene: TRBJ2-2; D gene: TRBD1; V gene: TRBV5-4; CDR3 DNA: TGTGCCAGCAGCTCTCGGGACAGGGACACCGGGGAGCTGTTTTTT; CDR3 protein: CASSSRDRDTGELFF
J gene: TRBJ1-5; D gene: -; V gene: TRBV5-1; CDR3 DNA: TGCGCCAGCAGCTTGGATGGAGGGGGCAATCAGCCCCAGCATTTT; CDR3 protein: CASSLDGGGNQPQHF
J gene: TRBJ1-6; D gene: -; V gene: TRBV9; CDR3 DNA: TGTGCCAGCAGCGTAGGAGTTGGTCCGGCTAGGAATTCACCCCTCCACTTT; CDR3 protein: CASSVGVGPARNSPLHF
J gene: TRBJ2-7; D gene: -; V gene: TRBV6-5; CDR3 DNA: TGTGCCAGCAGTTACTCGCCAGGCGAATCCTACGAGCAGTACTTC; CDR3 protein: CASSYSPGESYEQYF
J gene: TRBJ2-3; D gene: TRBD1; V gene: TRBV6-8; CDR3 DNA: TGTGCCACCAACCCCCCATTACAGGGGGCGCCGGAAGATACGCAGTATTTT; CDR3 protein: CATNPPLQGAPEDTQYF
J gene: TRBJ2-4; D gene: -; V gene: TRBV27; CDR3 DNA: TGTGCCAGCAGTTCAATGGACTTAGCCAAAAACATTCAGTACTTC; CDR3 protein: CASSSMDLAKNIQYF
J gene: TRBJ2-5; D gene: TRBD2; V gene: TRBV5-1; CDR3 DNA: TGCGCCAGCAGCTCCGGGGGGGCCCAAGAGACCCAGTACTTC; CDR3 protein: CASSSGGAQETQYF
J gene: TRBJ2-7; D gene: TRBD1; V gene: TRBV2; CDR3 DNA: TGTGCCAGCAGCACACAGGGGGCTAGCTCCTACGAGCAGTACTTC; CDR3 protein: CASSTQGASSYEQYF